This TCR beta chain was recovered during a study of glioma-infiltrating T cells. This clonotype was detected only a few times. The antigen remains unidentified. Findings of the study overall: Above-expected tissue-blood divergence occurred in all gliomas, most in low-grade ones. CDR3 overlap between tissue and blood was very small.

Using RNA template, CDR3s of TCR alpha and beta were amplified with iRepertoire arm-PCR. For one-step reverse transcription and amplification, about 85-400 ng of tissue mRNA or PBMC total RNA was used. TCRdb reprocessed the multiplex PCR reads with MiXCR, giving one entry per CDR3 protein. The data show about 180,000 distinct CDR3 sequences, 43% seen once. This CDR3 region has 13 residues. The J segment lost 5 bases and the V segment lost 6 bases, leaving 7 bases of the junction unmatched. The V and J genes are TRBV12-3 or TRBV12-4 and TRBJ2-7; 7 positions agree with TRBD1. Sequenced material: glioma tissue, nonneoplastic brain tissue, or PBMCs (not recorded which). This receptor was obtained from a human donor with low-grade glioma or glioblastoma, undergoing nonglioma brain surgery, or in good health (not recorded which). The DNA for the CDR3 is TGTGCCAGCAGCGATGACAGGGAAAACGAGCAGTACTTC. It yields the protein CASSDDRENEQYF.